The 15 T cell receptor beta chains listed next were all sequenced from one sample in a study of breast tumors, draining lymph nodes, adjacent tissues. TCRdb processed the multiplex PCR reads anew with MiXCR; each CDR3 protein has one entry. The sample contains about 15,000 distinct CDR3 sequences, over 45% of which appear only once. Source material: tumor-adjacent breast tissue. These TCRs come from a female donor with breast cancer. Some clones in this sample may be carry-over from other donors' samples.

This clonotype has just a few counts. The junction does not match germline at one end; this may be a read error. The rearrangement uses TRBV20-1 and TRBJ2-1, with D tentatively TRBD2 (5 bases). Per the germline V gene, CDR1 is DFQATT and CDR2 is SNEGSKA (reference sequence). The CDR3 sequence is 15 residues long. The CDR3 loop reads CSAPRVGRGYNEQLF. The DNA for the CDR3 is TGCAGTGCCCCCAGAGTAGGGAGAGGGTACAATGAGCAGCTCTTC.

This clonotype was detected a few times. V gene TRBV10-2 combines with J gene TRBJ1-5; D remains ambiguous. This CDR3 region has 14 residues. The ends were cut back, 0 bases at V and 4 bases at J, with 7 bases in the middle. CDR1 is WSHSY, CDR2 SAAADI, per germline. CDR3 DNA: TGCGCCAGCAGTGAGTCGGGGTTAAATCAGCCCCAGCATTTT. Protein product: CASSESGLNQPQHF.

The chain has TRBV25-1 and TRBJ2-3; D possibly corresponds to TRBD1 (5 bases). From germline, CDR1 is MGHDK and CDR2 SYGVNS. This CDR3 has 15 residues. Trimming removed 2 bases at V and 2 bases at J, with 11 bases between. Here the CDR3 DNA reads TGTGCCAGCAGTGAAACCCGACAGAACACAGATACGCAGTATTTT. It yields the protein CASSETRQNTDTQYF.

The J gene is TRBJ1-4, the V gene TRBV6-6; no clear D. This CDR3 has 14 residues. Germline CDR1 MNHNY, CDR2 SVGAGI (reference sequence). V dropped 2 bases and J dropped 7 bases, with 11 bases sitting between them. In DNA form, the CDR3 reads TGTGCCAGCAGTTACGGGGAGGAAGTTGAAAAACTGTTTTTT. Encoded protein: CASSYGEEVEKLFF.

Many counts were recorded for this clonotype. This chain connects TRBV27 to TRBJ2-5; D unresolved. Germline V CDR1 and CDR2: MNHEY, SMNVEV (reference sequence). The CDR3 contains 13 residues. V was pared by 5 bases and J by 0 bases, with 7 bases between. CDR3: CASSLLYQETQYF. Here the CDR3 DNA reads TGTGCCAGCAGTCTCCTGTACCAAGAGACCCAGTACTTC.

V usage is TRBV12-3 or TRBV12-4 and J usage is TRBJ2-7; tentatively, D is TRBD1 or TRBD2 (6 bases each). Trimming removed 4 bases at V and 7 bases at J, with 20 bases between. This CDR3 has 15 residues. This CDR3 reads CASSSSPWGAGEQYF. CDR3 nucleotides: TGTGCCAGCAGTTCCTCGCCCTGGGGGGCAGGTGAGCAGTACTTC.

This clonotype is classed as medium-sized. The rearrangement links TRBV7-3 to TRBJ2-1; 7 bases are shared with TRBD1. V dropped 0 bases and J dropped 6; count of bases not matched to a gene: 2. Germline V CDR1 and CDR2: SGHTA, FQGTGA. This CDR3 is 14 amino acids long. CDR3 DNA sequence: TGTGCCAGCAGCTTAACGCCAGGGGGCAATGAGCAGTTCTTC. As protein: CASSLTPGGNEQFF. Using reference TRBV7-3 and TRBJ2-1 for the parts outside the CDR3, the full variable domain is GAGVSQTPSNKVTEKGKYVELRCDPISGHTALYWYRQSLGQGPEFLIYFQGTGAADDSGLPNDRFFAVRPEGSVSTLKIQRTERGDSAVYLCASSLTPGGNEQFFGPGTRLTVL.

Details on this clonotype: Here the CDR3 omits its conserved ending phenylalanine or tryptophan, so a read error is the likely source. The CDR3 DNA sequence: TGTGCCAGCAGCTTCAGCAGCTCCCTGAATGAGCAGTTCCTC. Translating gives CASSFSSSLNEQFL. V is TRBV7-2 and J is TRBJ2-1; D is ambiguous. CDR1 is SGHTA and CDR2 is FQGNSA in the germline V gene. Trimming removed 3 bases from V and 7 bases from J, with 13 bases in between. This CDR3 contains 14 residues.

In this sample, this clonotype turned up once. The DNA for the CDR3 is TGTGCCAGCAGCTTAGGAGGGACAGGGGGGATCAATGAGCAGTATTTT. It yields the protein CASSLGGTGGINEQYF. V and J are TRBV13 and TRBJ2-3; 11 nucleotides agree with TRBD1. The CDR3 is made up of 16 amino acids. Germline V gives CDR1 PRHDT, CDR2 FYEKMQ (reference sequence). V shed 0 bases and J 11 bases; nucleotides not matched to a gene: 10.

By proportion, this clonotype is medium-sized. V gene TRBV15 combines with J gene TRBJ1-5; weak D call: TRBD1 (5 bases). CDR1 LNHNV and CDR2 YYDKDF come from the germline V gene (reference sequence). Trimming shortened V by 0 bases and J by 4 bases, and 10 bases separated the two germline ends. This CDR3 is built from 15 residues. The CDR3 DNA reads TGTGCCACCAGCAGAGATAAGGGGTTTAATCAGCCCCAGCATTTT. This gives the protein CATSRDKGFNQPQHF.

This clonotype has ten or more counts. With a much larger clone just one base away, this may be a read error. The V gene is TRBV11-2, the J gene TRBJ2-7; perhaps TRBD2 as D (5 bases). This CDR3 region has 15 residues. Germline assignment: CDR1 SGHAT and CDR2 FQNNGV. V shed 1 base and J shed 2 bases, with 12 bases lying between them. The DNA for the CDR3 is TGTGCCAGCAGCTTAGCTTCGCGGGCGGCCTACGAGCAGTACTTC. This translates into CASSLASRAAYEQYF.

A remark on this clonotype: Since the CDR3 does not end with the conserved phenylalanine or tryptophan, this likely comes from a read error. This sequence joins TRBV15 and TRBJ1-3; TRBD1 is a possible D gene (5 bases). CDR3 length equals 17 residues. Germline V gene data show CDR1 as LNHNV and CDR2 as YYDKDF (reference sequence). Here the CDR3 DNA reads TGTGCCGCCAGCAGGGAGGGCCTGGGGGGCTCTGGAAACACCATATATTCT. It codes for CAASREGLGGSGNTIYS.

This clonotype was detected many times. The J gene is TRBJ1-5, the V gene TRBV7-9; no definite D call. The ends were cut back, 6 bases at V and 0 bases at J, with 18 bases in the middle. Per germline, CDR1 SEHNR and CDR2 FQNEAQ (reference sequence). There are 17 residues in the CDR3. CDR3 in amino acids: CASSSGIGPYSNQPQHF. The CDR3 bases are TGTGCCAGCAGTTCGGGGATTGGGCCTTATAGCAATCAGCCCCAGCATTTT.

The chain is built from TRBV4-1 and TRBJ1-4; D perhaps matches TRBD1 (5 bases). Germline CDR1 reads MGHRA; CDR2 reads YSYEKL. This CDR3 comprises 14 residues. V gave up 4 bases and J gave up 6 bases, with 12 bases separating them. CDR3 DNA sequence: TGCGCCAGCAGCCTCGGGACGGGGGATGAAAAACTGTTTTTT. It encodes CASSLGTGDEKLFF.

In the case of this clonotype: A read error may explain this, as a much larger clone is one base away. For the CDR3, the DNA is TGTGCCAGCAGTCGACGAACGGATTATACTGAAGCTTTCTTT. It codes for CASSRRTDYTEAFF. The rearrangement joins TRBV6-5 to TRBJ1-1; D uncertain. V was cut by 5 bases and J by 5 bases, with 15 bases left in between. This CDR3 is built from 14 residues. Germline CDR1 and CDR2: MNHEY and SVGAGI.